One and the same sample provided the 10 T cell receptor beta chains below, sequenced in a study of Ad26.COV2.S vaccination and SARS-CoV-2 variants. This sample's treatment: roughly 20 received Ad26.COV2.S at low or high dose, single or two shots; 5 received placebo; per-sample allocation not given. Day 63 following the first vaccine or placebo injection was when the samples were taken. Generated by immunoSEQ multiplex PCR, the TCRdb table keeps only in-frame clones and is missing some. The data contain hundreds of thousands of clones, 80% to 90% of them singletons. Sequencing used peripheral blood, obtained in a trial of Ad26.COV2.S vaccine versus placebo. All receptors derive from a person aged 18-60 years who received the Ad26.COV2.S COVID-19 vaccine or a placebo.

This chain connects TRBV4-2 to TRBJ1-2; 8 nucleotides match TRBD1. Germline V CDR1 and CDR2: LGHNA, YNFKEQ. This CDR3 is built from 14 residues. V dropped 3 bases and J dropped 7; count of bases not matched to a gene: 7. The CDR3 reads CASSHTGTGSGYTF. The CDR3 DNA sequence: TGTGCCAGCAGCCACACCGGGACAGGTAGTGGCTACACCTTC.

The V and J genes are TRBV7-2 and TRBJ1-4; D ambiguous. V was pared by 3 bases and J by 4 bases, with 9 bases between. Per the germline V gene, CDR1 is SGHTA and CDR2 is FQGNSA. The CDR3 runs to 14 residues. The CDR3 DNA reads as TGTGCCAGCAGCTTCGGGAACCTTAATGAAAAACTGTTTTTT. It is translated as CASSFGNLNEKLFF.

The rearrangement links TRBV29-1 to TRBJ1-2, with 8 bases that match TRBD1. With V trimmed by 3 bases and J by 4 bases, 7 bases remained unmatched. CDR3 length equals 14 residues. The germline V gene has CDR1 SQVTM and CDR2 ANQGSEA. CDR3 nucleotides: TGCAGCGTTGAGGGCTATACAGGGGGCTATGGCTACACCTTC. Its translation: CSVEGYTGGYGYTF.

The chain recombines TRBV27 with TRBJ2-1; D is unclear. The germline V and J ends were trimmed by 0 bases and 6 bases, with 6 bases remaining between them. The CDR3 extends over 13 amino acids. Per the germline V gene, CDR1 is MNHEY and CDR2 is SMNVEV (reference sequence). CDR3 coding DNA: TGTGCCAGCAGTTTATCCCCGCGCAATGAGCAGTTCTTC. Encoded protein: CASSLSPRNEQFF.

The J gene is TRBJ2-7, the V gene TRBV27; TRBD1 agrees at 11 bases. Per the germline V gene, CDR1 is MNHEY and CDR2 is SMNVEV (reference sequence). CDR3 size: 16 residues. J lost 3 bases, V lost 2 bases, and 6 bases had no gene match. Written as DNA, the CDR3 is TGTGCCAGCAGTTTAACCGCCGGGACAGGGGGCTACGAGCAGTACTTC. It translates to CASSLTAGTGGYEQYF.

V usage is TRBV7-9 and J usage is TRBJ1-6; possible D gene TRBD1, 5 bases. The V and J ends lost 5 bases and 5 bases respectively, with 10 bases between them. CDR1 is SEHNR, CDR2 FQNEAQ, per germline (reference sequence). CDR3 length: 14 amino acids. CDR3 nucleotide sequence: TGTGCCAGCAGCGCGCAGGGAAATAATTCACCCCTCCACTTT. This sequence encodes CASSAQGNNSPLHF.

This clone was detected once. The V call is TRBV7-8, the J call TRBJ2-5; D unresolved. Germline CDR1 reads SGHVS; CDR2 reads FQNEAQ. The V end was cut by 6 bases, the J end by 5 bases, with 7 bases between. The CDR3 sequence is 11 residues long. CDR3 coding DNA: TGTGCCAGCAGAACCTTGGAGACCCAGTACTTC. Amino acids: CASRTLETQYF.

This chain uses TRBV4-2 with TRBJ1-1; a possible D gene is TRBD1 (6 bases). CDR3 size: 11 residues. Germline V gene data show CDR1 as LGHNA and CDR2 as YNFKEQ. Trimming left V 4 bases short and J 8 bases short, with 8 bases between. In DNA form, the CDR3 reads TGTGCCAGCAGCCTTACAGGGGAAGCTTTCTTT. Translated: CASSLTGEAFF.

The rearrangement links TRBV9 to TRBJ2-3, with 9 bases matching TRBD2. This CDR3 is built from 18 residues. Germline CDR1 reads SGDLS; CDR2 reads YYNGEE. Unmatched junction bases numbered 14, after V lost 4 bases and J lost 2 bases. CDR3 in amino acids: CASSPRGASGVTTDTQYF. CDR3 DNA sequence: TGTGCCAGCAGCCCTCGCGGGGCTAGCGGGGTAACCACAGATACGCAGTATTTT.

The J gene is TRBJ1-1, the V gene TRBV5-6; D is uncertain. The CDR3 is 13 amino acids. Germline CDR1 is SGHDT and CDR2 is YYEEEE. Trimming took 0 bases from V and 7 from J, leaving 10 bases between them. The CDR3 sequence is CASSLAGGYEAFF. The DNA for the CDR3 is TGTGCCAGCAGCTTGGCGGGCGGATATGAAGCTTTCTTT.